The sequence of this TCR beta chain was determined in a study of blood T cell repertoires in COVID-19. Study-wide context: PBMCs, B-cell-depleted T cells, or T cells were the source of the cDNA or gDNA that made up the material.

V lost 8 bases, J lost 8 bases, and 12 bases lay in between. In germline, CDR1 is LNHDA, CDR2 SQIVND (reference sequence). The CDR3 has 11 amino acids. Assay: immunoSEQ multiplex PCR; the TCRdb copy retains only in-frame clones and omits some. The data show under 100,000 clones, with roughly 82% seen just once and 20% held by the top ten. Sequencing used peripheral blood. The genes are TRBV19 and TRBJ1-2; D is possibly TRBD1 (5 bases). This TCR derives from a woman older than 75 with active or convalescent COVID-19. The CDR3 DNA follows: TGTGCCAGTGGGGGGGGAGGCGGCTACACCTTC. Translation: CASGGGGGYTF.